These T cell receptor beta chains were read from a single sample in a study of blood T cell repertoires in COVID-19. Libraries were prepared by immunoSEQ multiplex PCR; TCRdb keeps only in-frame clonotypes and omits some of them. The sample contains approximately 170,000 clones, 80% to 85% of which appear only once. Sequenced: PBMCs or T cells enriched from blood (not recorded which). These receptors came from a woman aged 45-59 years who had recovered from COVID-19. The CDR3 runs from the conserved cysteine through the conserved F or W. A D gene is named only where the DNA matches it firmly. Where a row states a size, it is once, few, many or the class of an expanded clone; other rows omit it.

D	V	J	size	DNA	CDR3
TRBD1	TRBV3-1/TRBV3-2	TRBJ2-5	NA	TGTGCCAGCAGCCAAGGCCTAGGGGCTTGGACAGGATACCAAGAGACCCAGTACTTC	CASSQGLGAWTGYQETQYF
TRBD2	TRBV11-2	TRBJ2-3	NA	TGTGCCAGCAGCCACGGGACTAGCGGGAGCACAGATACGCAGTATTTT	CASSHGTSGSTDTQYF
TRBD2	TRBV6-5	TRBJ2-1	once	TGTGCCAGCAGTTCCACTAGCGGGAACAATGAGCAGTTCTTC	CASSSTSGNNEQFF
NA	TRBV21-1	TRBJ2-7	NA	TGTGCCAGCAGTCGGAACAGGGGCTACGAGCAGTACTTC	CASSRNRGYEQYF
NA	TRBV7-2	TRBJ1-2	NA	TGTGCCAGCAGCTTTTCAGGGATAAACTATGGCTACACCTTC	CASSFSGINYGYTF
TRBD1	TRBV14	TRBJ2-3	NA	TGTGCCAGCAGCCAAGATTTAGAGGGACAGCGAAGGTATTTT	CASSQDLEGQRRYF
NA	TRBV10-2	TRBJ1-3	NA	TGCGCCAGCAGGTTGGGAATTGGGACATCTGGAAACACCATATATTTT	CASRLGIGTSGNTIYF
NA	TRBV2	TRBJ1-5	few	TGTGCCAGCAGTGAGGGCAGTTTGTTAAATCAGCCCCAGCATTTT	CASSEGSLLNQPQHF
NA	TRBV2	TRBJ1-1	NA	TGTGCCAGCAGTGAAGCAGGCAGGGGAAACACTGAAGCTTTCTTT	CASSEAGRGNTEAFF
NA	TRBV6-5	TRBJ1-1	once	TGTGCCAGCAGCCAAGGTACGGGTTTCCCGGCTTTCTTT	CASSQGTGFPAFF
NA	TRBV28	TRBJ2-7	NA	TGTGCCAGCGCCACGGGGTACGAGCAGTACTTC	CASATGYEQYF
NA	TRBV6-2/TRBV6-3	TRBJ2-2	NA	TGTGCCAGCAGTTACTGGCTAGCCCCCGCGAACACCGGGGAGCTGTTTTTT	CASSYWLAPANTGELFF
TRBD2	TRBV3-1/TRBV3-2	TRBJ2-7	NA	TGTGCCAGCAGCCCACTAGCGGGCCTCGCCTACGAGCAGTACTTC	CASSPLAGLAYEQYF
TRBD2	TRBV4-3	TRBJ2-1	NA	TGCGCCAGCAGCCAAGGTCAGCGGGAGGGATACAATGAGCAGTTCTTC	CASSQGQREGYNEQFF
TRBD1	TRBV7-9	TRBJ2-4	once	TGTGCCAGCAGCTTAGGACAGGGATGGAACATTCAGTACTTC	CASSLGQGWNIQYF
NA	TRBV19	TRBJ2-3	NA	TGTGCCAGTACCCCATGGGGAGCAGCAAGCACAGATACGCAGTATTTT	CASTPWGAASTDTQYF
TRBD2	TRBV11-2	TRBJ2-7	once	TGTGCCAGCAGACGAGGCCAGGGAGGGGTGGACTACGAGCAGTACTTC	CASRRGQGGVDYEQYF
TRBD1	TRBV28	TRBJ1-5	NA	TGTGCCAGCAGATTCAACGAGGGGGCTGGGGGTCAGCCCCAGCATTTT	CASRFNEGAGGQPQHF
NA	TRBV6-5	TRBJ1-2	NA	TGTGCCAGCAGTTTAGCAGGGTCTGGCTACACCTTC	CASSLAGSGYTF
TRBD2	TRBV29-1	TRBJ2-3	once	TGCAGCGTTGATCTAGCGGGGGGGCGAGTCACAGATACGCAGTATTTT	CSVDLAGGRVTDTQYF
NA	TRBV21-1	TRBJ1-5	NA	TGTGCCAGCAGCAAAGAAAGGGGCTTAGGGAGCAATCAGCCCCAGCATTTT	CASSKERGLGSNQPQHF
NA	TRBV6-5	TRBJ1-5	NA	TGTGCCAGCAGTTACTCAGTCAGGGGCGGGCAGCCCCAGCATTTT	CASSYSVRGGQPQHF
NA	TRBV12-3/TRBV12-4	TRBJ1-5	NA	TGTGCCAGCAGTTCCGGACAGAATCAGCCCCAGCATTTT	CASSSGQNQPQHF
TRBD1	TRBV6-6	TRBJ1-4	NA	TGTGCCAGCTTCCGGGACAGGGGTGAAAAACTGTTTTTT	CASFRDRGEKLFF
NA	TRBV11-2	TRBJ1-3	NA	TGTGCCAGCAGCCCCGCGAACACCATATATTTT	CASSPANTIYF
TRBD1	TRBV5-6	TRBJ1-2	NA	TGTGCCAGCACCGACAGGGGTGGCTACACCTTC	CASTDRGGYTF